Shown below are 17 T cell receptor beta chains from a single sample sequenced in a study of OX40 agonist ivuxolimab in advanced cancers. The library was prepared using the immunoSEQ multiplex PCR assay. TCRdb re-hosts the immuneACCESS table, in-frame sequences only. Its copies lack some clones; in the studies checked, an unresolved V gene accounts for under half of them, and the cause for the rest is not known. The sample profile shows roughly 56,000 clones; 65% to 85% of them were found once. Clones ranked in the top ten supply around 4% of the sample. The input for sequencing was CD4+ or CD8+ T cells sorted from blood, taken in a trial of the OX40 agonist ivuxolimab. Receptor source: an adult with an advanced solid tumor such as melanoma, head and neck, liver or kidney cancer.

This sequence joins TRBV2 and TRBJ1-4; D ambiguous. The CDR3 loop spans 13 amino acids. Germline CDR1 and CDR2: SNHLY and FYNNEI. V was clipped by 7 bases and J by 4 bases, with 10 bases between them. CDR3 region: CASNSGFNEKLFF. As DNA, the CDR3 is TGTGCCAGCAATTCGGGGTTTAATGAAAAACTGTTTTTT.

This chain links TRBV28 with TRBJ2-3, with a possible D match to TRBD1 (6 bases). Germline loops: CDR1 MDHEN, CDR2 SYDVKM. Deletions cut 5 bases from V and 3 bases from J, with 12 bases between. The CDR3 contains 14 residues. CDR3 bases: TGTGCCAGCAGTGTTATGGGACAAACAGATACGCAGTATTTT. Protein sequence: CASSVMGQTDTQYF.

The chain joins TRBV6-1 to TRBJ1-2, with a tentative D call TRBD1 (5 bases). The germline gives CDR1 MNHNS, CDR2 SASEGT. The ends were cut back, 5 bases at V and 3 bases at J, with 10 bases in the middle. The CDR3 contains 13 residues. The CDR3, as DNA: TGTGCCAGCAGTTCGACAGACTACTATGGCTACACCTTC. Protein product: CASSSTDYYGYTF.

The V and J genes are TRBV9 and TRBJ1-2; D not resolved. This CDR3 comprises 19 residues. Trimming removed 0 bases from V and 4 bases from J, with 25 bases in between. CDR1 and CDR2 (germline): SGDLS, YYNGEE. DNA of the CDR3: TGTGCCAGCAGCGTAGGAGGCTGGGAGGGTCCAACACTCTTCTATGGCTACACCTTC. Translated, it gives CASSVGGWEGPTLFYGYTF.

This chain connects TRBV4-1 to TRBJ2-5; 9 nucleotides match TRBD2. Germline V gene sequence: CDR1 MGHRA, CDR2 YSYEKL. This CDR3 is built from 19 residues. J lost 2 bases, V lost 2 bases, and 15 bases had no gene match. CDR3 DNA: TGCGCCAGCAGCCAAATTCTGGTAGCGGGGGCAGGTTCTCAAGAGACCCAGTACTTC. It codes for CASSQILVAGAGSQETQYF.

The chain joins TRBV7-2 to TRBJ2-7, with 9 bases lining up with TRBD2. Looked up from germline, CDR1 is SGHTA and CDR2 is FQGNSA. The CDR3 runs 14 residues. The ends lost 7 bases at V and 0 bases at J; junction bases unmatched: 4. This CDR3 is CASKLAGNSYEQYF. The CDR3 nucleotides read TGTGCCAGCAAGCTAGCGGGGAACTCCTACGAGCAGTACTTC.

This clone was seen a few times. The chain uses TRBV6-5 and TRBJ1-2; the match to TRBD1 covers 8 bases. The V gene end was trimmed by 6 bases and the J gene end by 6 bases; junction bases not matched to a gene: 6. The CDR3 sequence is 13 residues long. Germline V CDR1 and CDR2: MNHEY, SVGAGI. CDR3 bases: TGTGCCAGCAGCCCACAGGGGGTCCATGGCTACACCTTC. It encodes CASSPQGVHGYTF.

The chain employs TRBV7-8 and TRBJ2-3; TRBD2 agrees at 11 bases. Trimming removed 1 base from V and 4 bases from J; junction bases left unmatched: 1. The CDR3 sequence is 15 residues long. Germline V gene data show CDR1 as SGHVS and CDR2 as FQNEAQ. The CDR3 coding sequence is TGTGCCAGCAGCTTAGTAGCGGGGGGGTCAGATACGCAGTATTTT. It is translated as CASSLVAGGSDTQYF.

This clone appeared a few times. The V and J genes are TRBV7-9 and TRBJ1-2, with 10 nucleotides matching TRBD1. The CDR3 consists of 17 residues. The germline CDR1 and CDR2 sequences are SEHNR and FQNEAQ (reference sequence). Germline trimming cut 5 bases from V and 3 bases from J; bases unmatched to any gene: 12. The chain's CDR3 is CASSPKGGQGRDYGYTF. CDR3 sequence (DNA): TGTGCCAGCAGCCCCAAAGGGGGACAGGGGCGGGACTATGGCTACACCTTC.

CDR3 residues: CASSFWYRGGGETQYF. The DNA for the CDR3 is TGTGCCAGCAGCTTCTGGTACCGGGGAGGTGGGGAGACCCAGTACTTC. The rearrangement uses TRBV5-6 and TRBJ2-5; D possibly corresponds to TRBD2 (6 bases). Germline V gene data show CDR1 as SGHDT and CDR2 as YYEEEE. Trimming removed 2 bases at V and 5 bases at J, with 19 bases between. This CDR3 has 16 amino acids.

This rearrangement joins TRBV7-2 to TRBJ2-2; no reliable D call. CDR3 size: 15 residues. The V and J ends lost 2 bases and 1 base respectively, with 8 bases between them. Germline V lookup: CDR1 SGHTA, CDR2 FQGNSA. CDR3 region: CASSLNARNTGELFF. The CDR3 region has the DNA TGTGCCAGCAGCTTAAATGCCAGGAACACCGGGGAGCTGTTTTTT.

The chain couples TRBV19 to TRBJ2-3; the match to TRBD2 covers 7 bases. The germline V gene has CDR1 LNHDA and CDR2 SQIVND (reference sequence). This CDR3 spans 15 amino acids. After removal of 1 base from V and 0 bases from J, the junction contained 1 base not matched to a gene. The CDR3 spells CASSIGGGSTDTQYF. The DNA of the CDR3 is TGTGCCAGTAGTATAGGCGGGGGTAGCACAGATACGCAGTATTTT.

The chain has TRBV7-9 and TRBJ1-2; the D gene is possibly TRBD1 (5 bases). This CDR3 spans 12 amino acids. The V and J ends lost 0 bases and 8 bases respectively, with 7 bases between them. Germline V gives CDR1 SEHNR, CDR2 FQNEAQ (reference sequence). CDR3 sequence (DNA): TGTGCCAGCAGCTTAGCCTCAGGGGGCTACACCTTC. Translating it yields CASSLASGGYTF.

V and J are TRBV7-3 and TRBJ2-1, with TRBD1 identical over 9 bases. Per germline, CDR1 SGHTA and CDR2 FQGTGA. This CDR3 region has 12 residues. J lost 15 bases, V lost 2 bases, and 5 bases had no gene match. The DNA of the CDR3 is TGTGCCAGCAGCTTAGATGGGACAGGGCGGTTCTTC. Protein sequence: CASSLDGTGRFF.

The chain has TRBV29-1 and TRBJ2-7, with D hard to call. The length of the CDR3 is 12 residues. In germline, CDR1 is SQVTM, CDR2 ANQGSEA. Trimming shortened V by 1 base and J by 3 bases, and 7 bases separated the two germline ends. The CDR3 nucleotides read TGCAGCGTTGAAGTTAGCCACTACGAGCAGTACTTC. Protein: CSVEVSHYEQYF.

The chain is built from TRBV5-4 and TRBJ1-3; no clear D gene. This CDR3 contains 15 residues. CDR1 SGHNT and CDR2 YYREEE come from the germline V gene (reference sequence). Trimming took 4 bases from V and 0 from J, leaving 11 bases between them. CDR3 DNA sequence: TGTGCCAGCAGCGGTGGACCGACCTCTGGAAACACCATATATTTT. Its translation: CASSGGPTSGNTIYF.

The chain combines TRBV5-5 with TRBJ1-2; TRBD1 might be the D (6 bases). Per the germline V gene, CDR1 is SGHKS and CDR2 is YYEKEE (reference sequence). There are 14 residues in the CDR3. V lost 1 base and J lost 8, with 15 bases in between. The CDR3 nucleotides are TGTGCCAGCAGCTTGCAGGGGCTGATTTTAGGCTACACCTTC. This translates into CASSLQGLILGYTF. Supplemented by reference TRBV5-5 and TRBJ1-2, the full variable domain reads DAGVTQSPTHLIKTRGQQVTLRCSPISGHKSVSWYQQVLGQGPQFIFQYYEKEERGRGNFPDRFSARQFPNYSSELNVNALLLGDSALYLCASSLQGLILGYTFGSGTRLTVV.